This T cell receptor beta chain comes out of a study of CD4+ T cells in melanoma. The study's findings and limits: In melanoma, neoantigen-specific CD4+ T cells reportedly differed in differentiation state. A reported correlation linked neoantigen-specific CD4+ T cells to CD8+, macrophage and B cell function.

Concerning this clone itself: What it binds is not known.

The assay was immunoSEQ multiplex PCR, and TCRdb's table has in-frame clones only and misses some. The data show about 140,000 clones, around 90% seen once. Losses at the gene ends were 4 bases for V and 0 bases for J; bases not matched to a gene: 3. This CDR3 region has 17 residues. CDR1 and CDR2 from the germline V gene are SGHNT and YYREEE (reference sequence). The V call is TRBV5-4, the J call TRBJ2-1; 14 bases agree with TRBD2. This TCR came from a human donor with melanoma. The CDR3 nucleotides are TGTGCCAGCAGCCAGGGACTAGCGGGGGCCTCCTACAATGAGCAGTTCTTC. It encodes CASSQGLAGASYNEQFF.